This T cell receptor (beta chain) was sequenced during a study of T-cell memory formation after mild COVID-19 (dated by TCRdb to the early 2020s). About the full investigation: Most TCR sequence clusters were specific to one of the two donors. In two donors, T-cell clones that expanded and contracted after mild COVID-19 were followed by sequencing TCRalpha and TCRbeta repertoires longitudinally. Two young, previously healthy adult volunteers made up the cohort, one male and one female.

CDR1 and CDR2, looked up from the germline V gene, are LGHNA and YNFKEQ. The CDR3 starts with the cysteine, ends with the phenylalanine, and has 16 residues. Only the CDR3 portion is preserved as DNA: 48 bases, with reading frame beginning at the first base. The V end loses 0 bases and the J end loses 3 bases, and a stretch of 13 bases separates them. Turning to this clonotype: The target of this receptor is not known. Base qualities are not provided; no much larger clone lies one nucleotide away.

Ficoll-Paque density gradient centrifugation was used to isolate PBMCs. Data came from an Illumina NovaSeq 6000. Using 5'RACE with constant-segment primers, TCRalpha and TCRbeta cDNA libraries were constructed, with sample barcodes and unique molecular identifiers added in the process. Trizol reagent was used to extract RNA from every sample. Libraries were amplified in two PCR steps, with a second sample barcode and Illumina TruSeq adapters added in the second step. Sequencing of libraries was performed on an Illumina NovaSeq with 2 x 150 bp paired-end reads. The authors' pipeline ran thus. Reads were demultiplexed and collapsed into UMI-guided consensus sequences with migec v1.2.7. Using mixcr v2.1.11, UMI consensuses were aligned to TRA and TRB V and J templates and then assembled into clonotypes. A clonotype was counted as expanded or contracted only if both edgeR and NoisET called the change significant, with noise models trained on biological replicates. For edgeR calls, the cutoffs were a false discovery rate-adjusted p below 0.01 and a log2 fold-change threshold of 1. PCA with hierarchical clustering of max-normalized trajectories of the 1000 most abundant clonotypes was used as exploratory dynamics analysis. The CD4 or CD8 phenotype of responding clones was assigned using the separately sequenced CD4+ and CD8+ repertoires. TCRdb reran the public reads through fastp at Q25 and MiXCR, keeping productive beta chains. Rows are unified per CDR3 protein, each entry keeping the most common DNA and genes. The V and J calls were not made by the authors but by TCRdb's processing. The sample records some 190,000 distinct CDR3 sequences, roughly 17% of which are singletons. The leading ten clones occupy about 2% of the sample.

General findings and caveats noted by the study authors: Whether the second-wave clones peaking on day 37 were SARS-CoV-2 specific was not confirmed. From day 15 to 85, contracting clones showed balanced CD4/CD8 phenotypes, whereas a second wave of clones that expanded from day 15 to 37 leaned towards CD4+. Contracting CD4+ clones were found mainly in CM and EM memory subsets, while CD8+ clones were enriched in EMRA. Only two mild cases were covered in the study, and larger cohorts including severe cases with pre-infection samples were considered necessary. The detection of some responding clones in pre-infection memory suggests that pre-existing cross-reactive memory T cells joined the SARS-CoV-2 response.

Sample: PBMCs or a T cell subset sorted from them (not recorded which). The chain is encoded by TRBV4-2 joined to TRBJ2-3, with TRBD1 tentatively as D gene (6 bases match). The TCR comes from an adult woman who had mild COVID-19 (a few samples of this study predate the infection). The sample titles of this study are shuffled in the database, so cell type and time point are left out; the donor was told from shared clones. In nucleotide form, the sequence is TGTGCCAGCAGCCAAGACCCACAGGGAAGGACAGATACGCAGTATTTT. The encoded protein is CASSQDPQGRTDTQYF.